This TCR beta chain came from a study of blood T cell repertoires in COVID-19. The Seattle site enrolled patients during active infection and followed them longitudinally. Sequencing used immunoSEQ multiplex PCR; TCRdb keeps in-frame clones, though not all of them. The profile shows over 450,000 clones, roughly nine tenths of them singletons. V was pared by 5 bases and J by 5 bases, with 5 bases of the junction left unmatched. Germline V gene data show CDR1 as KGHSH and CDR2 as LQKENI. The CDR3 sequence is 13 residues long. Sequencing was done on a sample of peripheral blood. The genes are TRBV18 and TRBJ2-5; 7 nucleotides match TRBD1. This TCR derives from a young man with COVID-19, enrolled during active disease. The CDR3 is CASSWTGSETQYF. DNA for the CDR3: TGTGCCAGCTCATGGACAGGTTCGGAGACCCAGTACTTC.